One sample yielded the 31 T cell receptor beta chains listed below, sequenced in a study of molecular identifiers for immune sequencing clone quantification. TCRdb redid the calling of the PCR reads with MiXCR, one entry per CDR3 protein. The sample shows a few hundred thousand distinct CDR3 sequences, around 25% of them seen only once. Source material: naive CD8+ T cells from blood, with Jurkat cell RNA spiked in. The sample's subset: FACS-sorted CD8+CD4-CCR7+CD45RA+ naive T cells. All receptors derive from a human donor in good health. Some libraries in this study had Jurkat cell RNA spiked in.

On this clonotype itself: A much larger clone lies a single base off, so this may be a read error. The rearrangement links TRBV7-9 to TRBJ2-3; TRBD2 is a possible D gene (6 bases). This CDR3 has 15 amino acids. V lost 7 bases to trimming and J lost 2 bases, with 16 bases between them. CDR1 is SEHNR, CDR2 FQNEAQ, per germline (reference sequence). CDR3 sequence (DNA): TGTGCCAGCAACTTCCGGGACTCTCCCACAGATACGCAGTATTTT. Translated, it gives CASNFRDSPTDTQYF.

Details on this clonotype: This may come from a read error, since a much larger clone is one base off. The chain is built from TRBV6-6 and TRBJ1-3; D might be TRBD1 (5 bases). Germline-derived CDR1 and CDR2 are MNHNY and SVGAGI (reference sequence). The V end was cut by 2 bases, the J end by 2 bases, with 7 bases between. CDR3 length: 14 amino acids. The CDR3 sequence is CASSYEQAGNTIYF. CDR3 nucleotides: TGTGCCAGCAGTTACGAACAGGCTGGAAACACCATATATTTT.

This clonotype has ten or more counts. J is TRBJ2-3 and V is TRBV5-1, with 13 bases aligning to TRBD2. The CDR3 runs to 15 residues. V shed 4 bases, J shed 8 bases, and the junction held 7 bases outside the gene matches. Germline CDR1 is SGHRS and CDR2 is YFSETQ. The CDR3 reads CASSPWTSGGGTQYF. For the CDR3, the DNA is TGCGCCAGCAGCCCCTGGACTAGCGGGGGAGGTACGCAGTATTTT.

This sequence joins TRBV6-6 and TRBJ2-3, with 7 nucleotides matching TRBD2. Germline V gives CDR1 MNHNY, CDR2 SVGAGI (reference sequence). This CDR3 is built from 14 residues. Trimming removed 2 bases from V and 6 bases from J; junction bases left unmatched: 5. The CDR3: CASSYGGGWDTQYF. CDR3 bases: TGTGCCAGCAGTTACGGGGGGGGATGGGATACGCAGTATTTT.

Remarks on this clonotype: Mismatch with germline at one junction end may stem from a read error. Written as DNA, the CDR3 is TGTGCCCGCAGCCCCCTTAACACAGATACGCCGTATTTT. Translated, it gives CARSPLNTDTPYF. J is TRBJ2-3 and V is TRBV9; D not resolved. The CDR3 spans 13 residues. In germline, CDR1 is SGDLS, CDR2 YYNGEE.

There are a few counts of this clonotype. The V gene is TRBV12-3 or TRBV12-4, the J gene TRBJ2-2, with D perhaps TRBD1 (5 bases). The CDR3 length is 14 residues. The V gene lost 10 bases and the J gene lost 4 bases, with 16 bases spanning the gap. The CDR3 is CATSRGAGTGELFF. CDR3 coding DNA: TGTGCCACCTCAAGGGGCGCAGGCACCGGGGAGCTGTTTTTT.

A few counts support this clonotype. The V gene is TRBV4-1, the J gene TRBJ2-5; D call uncertain. Germline CDR1 and CDR2: MGHRA and YSYEKL. V lost 3 bases and J lost 5, with 7 bases in between. The length of the CDR3 is 12 residues. The CDR3 is CASSQLGETQYF. In nucleotides, the CDR3 is TGCGCCAGCAGCCAGCTCGGCGAGACCCAGTACTTC.

The chain is built from TRBV4-1 and TRBJ2-5; a possible D gene is TRBD2 (5 bases). Germline V gene sequence: CDR1 MGHRA, CDR2 YSYEKL. Trimming took off 0 bases at V and 5 bases at J, with 13 bases between the two ends. There are 15 residues in the CDR3. CDR3 residues: CASSQDAYGGETQYF. CDR3 DNA sequence: TGCGCCAGCAGCCAAGATGCGTATGGCGGGGAGACCCAGTACTTC.

This clonotype has at least ten counts. The V and J genes are TRBV30 and TRBJ2-7, with D unclear. CDR3 length: 11 residues. V lost 5 bases and J 5 bases, leaving 10 bases between the germline ends. The V gene's germline CDR1 is GTSNPN and CDR2 SVGIG (reference sequence). CDR3 sequence: CAWRIVNEQYF. In nucleotides, the CDR3 is TGTGCCTGGCGTATCGTGAACGAGCAGTACTTC.

This clonotype was found a few times. The chain couples TRBV19 to TRBJ2-7; 7 positions agree with TRBD1. Germline CDR1 is LNHDA and CDR2 is SQIVND (reference sequence). Trimming removed 3 bases from V and 3 bases from J; junction bases left unmatched: 5. The CDR3 consists of 14 residues. The CDR3 protein is CASSISGQSYEQYF. The CDR3 DNA is TGTGCCAGTAGTATTTCGGGACAGAGCTACGAGCAGTACTTC. Combining the CDR3 with reference TRBV19 and TRBJ2-7 gives the whole variable domain DGGITQSPKYLFRKEGQNVTLSCEQNLNHDAMYWYRQDPGQGLRLIYYSQIVNDFQKGDIAEGYSVSREKKESFPLTVTSAQKNPTAFYLCASSISGQSYEQYFGPGTRLTVT.

This clonotype was observed at least ten times. The V gene is TRBV7-9, the J gene TRBJ2-7; no reliable D call. Deletions cut 3 bases from V and 1 base from J, with 7 bases between. Germline CDR1 and CDR2: SEHNR and FQNEAQ (reference sequence). CDR3 length: 13 residues. This CDR3 is CASSLPHSYEQYF. Here the CDR3 DNA reads TGTGCCAGCAGCTTGCCACATTCCTACGAGCAGTACTTC. Full variable domain (missing parts from reference TRBV7-9 and TRBJ2-7): DTGVSQNPRHKITKRGQNVTFRCDPISEHNRLYWYRQTLGQGPEFLTYFQNEAQLEKSRLLSDRFSAERPKGSFSTLEIQRTEQGDSAMYLCASSLPHSYEQYFGPGTRLTVT.

This clonotype occurred a few times. The chain combines TRBV6-5 with TRBJ2-2; 12 bases are shared with TRBD1. Germline CDR1 and CDR2: MNHEY and SVGAGI. There are 18 residues in the CDR3. The J segment lost 4 bases and the V segment lost 6 bases, leaving 12 bases of the junction unmatched. As DNA, the CDR3 is TGTGCCAGCAGACATATCCGGGACAGGGGGCTTACCACCGGGGAGCTGTTTTTT. Its translation is CASRHIRDRGLTTGELFF.

This clonotype has just a few counts. The rearrangement links TRBV12-3 or TRBV12-4 to TRBJ1-2; D is perhaps TRBD1 (5 bases). Trimming took 3 bases from V and 3 from J, leaving 8 bases between them. This CDR3 has 13 amino acids. The CDR3 protein is CASSFGGYYGYTF. The DNA of the CDR3 is TGTGCCAGCAGTTTCGGGGGATACTATGGCTACACCTTC.

This clonotype has a handful of counts. V and J are TRBV4-3 and TRBJ2-3; D not certain. Germline CDR1 LGHNA, CDR2 YSLEER. With 0 bases removed from V and 6 bases from J, the gap between germline ends came to 16 bases. This CDR3 is built from 16 residues. In DNA form, the CDR3 reads TGCGCCAGCAGCCAAGATGTGACAACATTGGGGGATACGCAGTATTTT. Translated: CASSQDVTTLGDTQYF.

The J gene is TRBJ2-3, the V gene TRBV2; TRBD2 aligns across 7 bases. CDR3 length: 15 residues. CDR1 SNHLY and CDR2 FYNNEI come from the germline V gene. V shed 2 bases and J 4 bases; nucleotides not matched to a gene: 6. The CDR3 nucleotides are TGTGCCAGCAGTGAACTTGCGGGGGATGCAGATACGCAGTATTTT. It codes for CASSELAGDADTQYF.

Ten or more counts support this clonotype. V gene TRBV7-9 combines with J gene TRBJ1-1; 7 nucleotides align to TRBD1. Per the germline V gene, CDR1 is SEHNR and CDR2 is FQNEAQ (reference sequence). V trimming: 11 bases; J trimming: 0 bases; junction bases outside the gene matches: 12. CDR3 length equals 15 residues. The CDR3 sequence: CAPGIRQGMNTEAFF. CDR3 bases: TGTGCCCCTGGAATAAGACAGGGCATGAACACTGAAGCTTTCTTT.

The table lists this clonotype with many counts. V and J are TRBV28 and TRBJ1-1; the match to TRBD1 covers 9 bases. With 3 bases clipped from V and 1 base from J, the junction kept 9 bases outside the gene matches. The CDR3 has 17 amino acids. Germline V gives CDR1 MDHEN, CDR2 SYDVKM. Here the CDR3 reads CASSLSGQGEGNTEAFF. The CDR3 nucleotides are TGTGCCAGCAGTTTGTCGGGACAGGGTGAGGGGAACACTGAAGCTTTCTTT.

In regard to this clonotype: A much larger clone sits a single nucleotide away, making a read error possible. The chain recombines TRBV29-1 with TRBJ2-7; TRBD1 matches at 9 bases. CDR1 is SQVTM, CDR2 ANQGSEA, per germline. V lost 6 bases, J lost 0 bases, and 18 bases stayed unmatched. The CDR3 has 18 residues. CDR3 coding DNA: TGCAGCGTGGGCAAGTTCCCGGGACAGGGTGTGGCCTCCTACGAGCAGTACTTC. It codes for CSVGKFPGQGVASYEQYF.

This chain links TRBV7-6 with TRBJ2-3; TRBD2 matches at 15 bases. CDR3 length: 18 amino acids. Trimming cost V 5 bases and J 2 bases; bases outside gene matches: 8. Germline loops: CDR1 SGHVS, CDR2 FNYEAQ. For the CDR3, the DNA is TGTGCCAGCAGCCCAGGACTAGCGGGAGGGCCATTCACAGATACGCAGTATTTT. Amino acids: CASSPGLAGGPFTDTQYF.

This clonotype occurred many times. The chain has TRBV4-3 and TRBJ1-3; no clear D. The germline V gene has CDR1 LGHNA and CDR2 YSLEER. V lost 0 bases and J lost 3, with 12 bases in between. The CDR3 is 16 residues long. CDR3 loop: CASSQESSRIGNTIYF. CDR3 sequence (DNA): TGCGCCAGCAGCCAAGAATCGAGCCGGATTGGAAACACCATATATTTT.

This clonotype has just a few counts. The chain carries TRBV7-2 and TRBJ2-1; tentatively, D is TRBD2 (5 bases). V was pared by 5 bases and J by 1 base, with 18 bases between. The CDR3 covers 17 residues. In germline, CDR1 is SGHTA, CDR2 FQGNSA. The CDR3 region is CASSAITSVVSYNEQFF. The CDR3 DNA sequence: TGTGCCAGCAGCGCAATCACTAGTGTTGTGTCCTACAATGAGCAGTTCTTC.

The chain joins TRBV28 to TRBJ2-1, with D perhaps TRBD2 (6 bases). Trimming shortened V by 3 bases and J by 8 bases, and 14 bases separated the two germline ends. The CDR3 has 14 residues. Germline lookup yields CDR1 MDHEN and CDR2 SYDVKM. This CDR3 reads CASSFTGSGHEQFF. For the CDR3, the DNA is TGTGCCAGCAGTTTTACCGGGAGTGGCCATGAGCAGTTCTTC.

This clonotype was seen a handful of times. The chain uses TRBV10-3 and TRBJ2-7, with D possibly being TRBD2 (5 bases). The CDR3 length is 13 residues. Germline V gene data show CDR1 as ENHRY and CDR2 as SYGVKD. The V and J ends lost 10 bases and 3 bases respectively, with 16 bases between them. CDR3 amino acids: CATTEGDRYEQYF. DNA of the CDR3: TGTGCCACCACAGAGGGCGATCGCTACGAGCAGTACTTC.

In this sample, this clonotype turned up a few times. Written as DNA, the CDR3 is TGTGCCAGCAAAGGGGTCACCGGGGAGCTGTTTTTT. Translation: CASKGVTGELFF. The V gene is TRBV2, the J gene TRBJ2-2; a weak D match, TRBD1 (5 bases). Looked up from germline, CDR1 is SNHLY and CDR2 is FYNNEI. V lost 7 bases and J lost 4, with 7 bases in between. The CDR3 totals 12 residues. Using reference TRBV2 and TRBJ2-2 for the parts outside the CDR3, the full variable domain is EPEVTQTPSHQVTQMGQEVILRCVPISNHLYFYWYRQILGQKVEFLVSFYNNEISEKSEIFDDQFSVERPDGSNFTLKIRSTKLEDSAMYFCASKGVTGELFFGEGSRLTVL.

This clonotype was picked up many times. The V call is TRBV20-1, the J call TRBJ2-7; 7 nucleotides align to TRBD1. V was pared by 0 bases and J by 3 bases, with 8 bases of the junction left unmatched. The CDR3 is made up of 15 amino acids. CDR1 is DFQATT, CDR2 SNEGSKA, per germline (reference sequence). The DNA of the CDR3 is TGCAGTGCTAGAGATCTAAGAGGGGGCGGCTACGAGCAGTACTTC. This encodes CSARDLRGGGYEQYF.

This clonotype was seen at least ten times. This chain connects TRBV7-2 to TRBJ2-1, with 9 bases matching TRBD2. The germline V gene encodes CDR1 SGHTA and CDR2 FQGNSA. The J segment lost 4 bases and the V segment lost 3 bases, leaving 4 bases of the junction unmatched. The CDR3 extends over 15 amino acids. CDR3 in amino acids: CASSFSSGSYNEQFF. CDR3 coding DNA: TGTGCCAGCAGCTTTAGTAGCGGGAGTTACAATGAGCAGTTCTTC.

J is TRBJ2-5 and V is TRBV11-2; D is perhaps TRBD1 (6 bases). With 3 bases removed from V and 3 bases from J, the gap between germline ends came to 11 bases. This CDR3 spans 14 amino acids. Germline-derived CDR1 and CDR2 are SGHAT and FQNNGV. In DNA form, the CDR3 reads TGTGCCAGCAGCTTTTACAGGGCGAAAGAGACCCAGTACTTC. Translation gives CASSFYRAKETQYF.

In this sample, this clonotype turned up a few times. The chain combines TRBV15 with TRBJ2-5; a weak D match, TRBD2 (6 bases). Germline CDR1 LNHNV, CDR2 YYDKDF (reference sequence). The CDR3 loop spans 14 amino acids. Trimming pared 1 base from V and 10 bases from J, leaving 16 bases between. CDR3 amino acids: CATSRGLAEQDQYF. DNA of the CDR3: TGTGCCACCAGCAGAGGATTAGCGGAGCAGGACCAGTACTTC.

A note on this clonotype: A much larger clone lies one base from this, so it may be a read error. This sequence joins TRBV9 and TRBJ2-3; 7 bases align to TRBD2. The germline V gene encodes CDR1 SGDLS and CDR2 YYNGEE. The length of the CDR3 is 15 residues. CDR3 nucleotide sequence: TGTGCCAGCGGCGTAGGCGGGAGTGGTACAGATACGCAGTATTTT. The encoded protein is CASGVGGSGTDTQYF.

This clonotype was counted at least ten times. The chain joins TRBV7-6 to TRBJ2-7; weak D call: TRBD1 (5 bases). CDR3 length equals 15 residues. The germline V and J ends were trimmed by 1 base and 2 bases, with 12 bases remaining between them. Germline assignment: CDR1 SGHVS and CDR2 FNYEAQ. The DNA for the CDR3 is TGTGCCAGCAGCTTAGGAGCAGACAGAACCTACGAGCAGTACTTC. Translated: CASSLGADRTYEQYF.

In regard to this clonotype: One junction end disagrees with the germline gene, perhaps due to a read error. This chain joins TRBV2 and TRBJ2-7; 7 bases align to TRBD1. Germline lookup yields CDR1 SNHLY and CDR2 FYNNEI. The CDR3 is 15 amino acids. The CDR3 loop reads CASSASQGRPVEQSF. The CDR3 nucleotides are TGTGCCAGCAGTGCCTCACAGGGGCGCCCGGTCGAGCAGTCCTTC.